This TCR beta chain was captured by sequencing in a study of spatial heterogeneity in lung cancer. The CDR3 consists of 16 residues. Germline CDR1 and CDR2: KGHDR and SFDVKD. V gave up 4 bases and J gave up 6 bases, with 17 bases separating them. The study, taken as a whole, reports: Counts of ubiquitous and regional expanded TCRs tracked ubiquitous and regional nonsynonymous mutations, respectively. One measure, the expanded intratumoral alpha and beta TCR count, tracked tumor mutation counts.

This clonotype has ten or more counts. Its antigen remains unidentified. Sample time point: sample taken at primary tumor resection. The donor group consisted of over 60 patients who had untreated, early-stage non-small cell lung cancer. Sequencing of whole RNA from tumor, nontumor lung or frozen PBMC involved no sorting. On each TCR cDNA molecule, a unique molecular identifier was present. TCRdb reprocessed the 5' RACE reads via MiXCR and lists one record per CDR3 protein. The data contain 10,000 to 11,000 distinct CDR3 sequences, approximately 7.9% of them singletons. This clonotype originated in a female donor with early-stage non-small cell lung cancer. V gene TRBV24-1 combines with J gene TRBJ1-4, with D possibly matching TRBD1 (6 bases). The material was lung tumor tissue, obtained at surgery. This chain's CDR3 is CATSDSTGGADEKLFF. CDR3 in DNA: TGTGCCACCAGTGACTCCACGGGGGGGGCAGATGAAAAACTGTTTTTT.